This T cell receptor beta chain was sequenced during a study of T cell repertoires in ileal Crohn's disease. Across the whole study: Every patient was operated on for stricturing (around 61%) or penetrating (about 39%) complications. Study-level results: Compared with non-smokers, active smokers at surgery showed more clonal expansions.

Stated time point: neoterminal ileum biopsy at postoperative endoscopy, about 6 months after surgery. Generated by immunoSEQ multiplex PCR, the TCRdb table keeps only in-frame clones and is missing some. The sample lists roughly 5,000 clones, about two thirds occurring once. A word on this clone: No antigen is known for it.

The germline V gene encodes CDR1 LNHDA and CDR2 SQIVND (reference sequence). The ends were cut back, 8 bases at V and 11 bases at J, with 19 bases in the middle. This CDR3 spans 13 amino acids. The TCR originated in an adult with Crohn's disease. This chain connects TRBV19 to TRBJ2-4; D is perhaps TRBD2 (5 bases). Sample: ileal tissue. The CDR3 DNA reads as TGTGCCAGTTCGGCCAGAGGGAATGGGTTTCAGTACTTC. This translates into CASSARGNGFQYF. Full variable domain (outside the CDR3, taken from reference TRBV19 and TRBJ2-4): DGGITQSPKYLFRKEGQNVTLSCEQNLNHDAMYWYRQDPGQGLRLIYYSQIVNDFQKGDIAEGYSVSREKKESFPLTVTSAQKNPTAFYLCASSARGNGFQYFGAGTRLSVL.